This TCR beta chain was sequenced in a study of blood T cell repertoires in COVID-19. In the study overall: The United States, Italy and Spain were the sources of the acute and convalescent COVID-19 samples. PBMCs, B-cell-depleted T cells, or T cells provided the cDNA or gDNA that made up the material.

In the original workflow: The assay estimated nucleated cells by amplifying reference gene primers. The method was immunoSEQ multiplex PCR; TCRdb's version includes in-frame clones alone and lacks a portion of them. That table gives V, J and clone size, and the DNA gave D and trimming. This table has tens of thousands of clones, approximately 79% appearing once. Between the trimmed V and J ends, which lost 3 bases and 4 bases, there was a span of 7 bases. CDR1 and CDR2 from the germline V gene are SGHRS and YFSETQ. The length of the CDR3 is 13 residues. This clone was seen just once. The sample comprised peripheral blood. The sequence was collected from a man between 65 and 80 years old with COVID-19, enrolled during active disease. The chain is built from TRBV5-1 and TRBJ1-4, with D unclear. The CDR3 DNA follows: TGCGCCAGCAGCTCCGGGAATAATGAAAAACTGTTTTTT. Encoded protein: CASSSGNNEKLFF.